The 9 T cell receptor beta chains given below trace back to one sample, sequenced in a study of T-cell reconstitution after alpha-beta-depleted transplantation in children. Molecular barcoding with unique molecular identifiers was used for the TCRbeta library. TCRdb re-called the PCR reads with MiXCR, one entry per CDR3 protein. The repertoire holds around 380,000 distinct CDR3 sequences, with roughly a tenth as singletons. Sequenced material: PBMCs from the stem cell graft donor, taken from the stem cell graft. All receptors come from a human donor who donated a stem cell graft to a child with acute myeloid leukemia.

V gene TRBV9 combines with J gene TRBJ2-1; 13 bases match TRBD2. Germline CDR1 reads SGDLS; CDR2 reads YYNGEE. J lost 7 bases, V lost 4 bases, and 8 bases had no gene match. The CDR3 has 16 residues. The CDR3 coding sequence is TGTGCCAGCAGCAAGGGACAACTAGCGGGGGGGAATGAGCAGTTCTTC. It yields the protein CASSKGQLAGGNEQFF.

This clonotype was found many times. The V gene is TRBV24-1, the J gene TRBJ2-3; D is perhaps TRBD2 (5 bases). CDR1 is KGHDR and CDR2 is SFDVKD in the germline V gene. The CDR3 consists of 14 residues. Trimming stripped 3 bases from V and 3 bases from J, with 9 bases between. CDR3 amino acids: CATSDGSGTDTQYF. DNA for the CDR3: TGTGCCACCAGTGATGGTTCGGGAACAGATACGCAGTATTTT.

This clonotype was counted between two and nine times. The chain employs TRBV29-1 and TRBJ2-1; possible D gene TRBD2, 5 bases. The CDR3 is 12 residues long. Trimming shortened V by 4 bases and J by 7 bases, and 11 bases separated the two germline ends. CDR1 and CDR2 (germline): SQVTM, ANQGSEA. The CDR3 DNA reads TGCAGCGTTGTACTTGGAGGAAATGAGCAGTTCTTC. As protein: CSVVLGGNEQFF.

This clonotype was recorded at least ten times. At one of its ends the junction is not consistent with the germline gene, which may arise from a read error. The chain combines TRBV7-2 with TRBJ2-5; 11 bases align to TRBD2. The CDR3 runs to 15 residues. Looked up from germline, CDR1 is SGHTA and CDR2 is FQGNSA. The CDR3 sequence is CASSIAGGPVETQYF. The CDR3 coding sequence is TGTGCCAGCAGCATAGCGGGAGGGCCGGTAGAGACCCAGTACTTC. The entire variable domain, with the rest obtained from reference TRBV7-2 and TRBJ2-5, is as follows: GAGVSQSPSNKVTEKGKDVELRCDPISGHTALYWYRQSLGQGLEFLIYFQGNSAPDKSGLPSDRFSAERTGGSVSTLTIQRTQQEDSAVYLCASSIAGGPVETQYFGPGTRLLVL.

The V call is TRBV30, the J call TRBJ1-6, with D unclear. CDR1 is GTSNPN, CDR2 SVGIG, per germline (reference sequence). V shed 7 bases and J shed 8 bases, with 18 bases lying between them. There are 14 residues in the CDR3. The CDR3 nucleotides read TGTGCCTCCGTGTCAGGATCGAGAGATTCACCCCTCCACTTT. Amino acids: CASVSGSRDSPLHF.

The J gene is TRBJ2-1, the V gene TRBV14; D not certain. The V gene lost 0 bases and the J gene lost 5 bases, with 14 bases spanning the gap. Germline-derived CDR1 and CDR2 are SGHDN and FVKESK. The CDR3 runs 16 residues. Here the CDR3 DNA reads TGTGCCAGCAGCCAAGATAGAATCATGGCCGACAATGAGCAGTTCTTC. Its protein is CASSQDRIMADNEQFF.

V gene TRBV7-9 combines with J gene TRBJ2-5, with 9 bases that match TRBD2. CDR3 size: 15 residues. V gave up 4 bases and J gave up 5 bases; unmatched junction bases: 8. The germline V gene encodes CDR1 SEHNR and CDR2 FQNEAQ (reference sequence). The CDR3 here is CASSSLAGDRETQYF. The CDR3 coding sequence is TGTGCCAGCAGCTCATTAGCGGGAGATCGCGAGACCCAGTACTTC.

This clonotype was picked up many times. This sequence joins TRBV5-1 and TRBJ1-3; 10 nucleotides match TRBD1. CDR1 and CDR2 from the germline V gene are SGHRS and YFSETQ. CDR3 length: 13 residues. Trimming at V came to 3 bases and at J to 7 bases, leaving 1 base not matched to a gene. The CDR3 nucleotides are TGCGCCAGCAGCTGGGGACAGGGGAACACCATATATTTT. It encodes CASSWGQGNTIYF.

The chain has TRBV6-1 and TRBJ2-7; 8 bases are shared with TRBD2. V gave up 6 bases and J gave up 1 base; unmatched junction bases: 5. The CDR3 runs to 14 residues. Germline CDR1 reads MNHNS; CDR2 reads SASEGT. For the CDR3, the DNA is TGTGCCAGCAGACCGGGACTAGGGTCCTACGAGCAGTACTTC. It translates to CASRPGLGSYEQYF.